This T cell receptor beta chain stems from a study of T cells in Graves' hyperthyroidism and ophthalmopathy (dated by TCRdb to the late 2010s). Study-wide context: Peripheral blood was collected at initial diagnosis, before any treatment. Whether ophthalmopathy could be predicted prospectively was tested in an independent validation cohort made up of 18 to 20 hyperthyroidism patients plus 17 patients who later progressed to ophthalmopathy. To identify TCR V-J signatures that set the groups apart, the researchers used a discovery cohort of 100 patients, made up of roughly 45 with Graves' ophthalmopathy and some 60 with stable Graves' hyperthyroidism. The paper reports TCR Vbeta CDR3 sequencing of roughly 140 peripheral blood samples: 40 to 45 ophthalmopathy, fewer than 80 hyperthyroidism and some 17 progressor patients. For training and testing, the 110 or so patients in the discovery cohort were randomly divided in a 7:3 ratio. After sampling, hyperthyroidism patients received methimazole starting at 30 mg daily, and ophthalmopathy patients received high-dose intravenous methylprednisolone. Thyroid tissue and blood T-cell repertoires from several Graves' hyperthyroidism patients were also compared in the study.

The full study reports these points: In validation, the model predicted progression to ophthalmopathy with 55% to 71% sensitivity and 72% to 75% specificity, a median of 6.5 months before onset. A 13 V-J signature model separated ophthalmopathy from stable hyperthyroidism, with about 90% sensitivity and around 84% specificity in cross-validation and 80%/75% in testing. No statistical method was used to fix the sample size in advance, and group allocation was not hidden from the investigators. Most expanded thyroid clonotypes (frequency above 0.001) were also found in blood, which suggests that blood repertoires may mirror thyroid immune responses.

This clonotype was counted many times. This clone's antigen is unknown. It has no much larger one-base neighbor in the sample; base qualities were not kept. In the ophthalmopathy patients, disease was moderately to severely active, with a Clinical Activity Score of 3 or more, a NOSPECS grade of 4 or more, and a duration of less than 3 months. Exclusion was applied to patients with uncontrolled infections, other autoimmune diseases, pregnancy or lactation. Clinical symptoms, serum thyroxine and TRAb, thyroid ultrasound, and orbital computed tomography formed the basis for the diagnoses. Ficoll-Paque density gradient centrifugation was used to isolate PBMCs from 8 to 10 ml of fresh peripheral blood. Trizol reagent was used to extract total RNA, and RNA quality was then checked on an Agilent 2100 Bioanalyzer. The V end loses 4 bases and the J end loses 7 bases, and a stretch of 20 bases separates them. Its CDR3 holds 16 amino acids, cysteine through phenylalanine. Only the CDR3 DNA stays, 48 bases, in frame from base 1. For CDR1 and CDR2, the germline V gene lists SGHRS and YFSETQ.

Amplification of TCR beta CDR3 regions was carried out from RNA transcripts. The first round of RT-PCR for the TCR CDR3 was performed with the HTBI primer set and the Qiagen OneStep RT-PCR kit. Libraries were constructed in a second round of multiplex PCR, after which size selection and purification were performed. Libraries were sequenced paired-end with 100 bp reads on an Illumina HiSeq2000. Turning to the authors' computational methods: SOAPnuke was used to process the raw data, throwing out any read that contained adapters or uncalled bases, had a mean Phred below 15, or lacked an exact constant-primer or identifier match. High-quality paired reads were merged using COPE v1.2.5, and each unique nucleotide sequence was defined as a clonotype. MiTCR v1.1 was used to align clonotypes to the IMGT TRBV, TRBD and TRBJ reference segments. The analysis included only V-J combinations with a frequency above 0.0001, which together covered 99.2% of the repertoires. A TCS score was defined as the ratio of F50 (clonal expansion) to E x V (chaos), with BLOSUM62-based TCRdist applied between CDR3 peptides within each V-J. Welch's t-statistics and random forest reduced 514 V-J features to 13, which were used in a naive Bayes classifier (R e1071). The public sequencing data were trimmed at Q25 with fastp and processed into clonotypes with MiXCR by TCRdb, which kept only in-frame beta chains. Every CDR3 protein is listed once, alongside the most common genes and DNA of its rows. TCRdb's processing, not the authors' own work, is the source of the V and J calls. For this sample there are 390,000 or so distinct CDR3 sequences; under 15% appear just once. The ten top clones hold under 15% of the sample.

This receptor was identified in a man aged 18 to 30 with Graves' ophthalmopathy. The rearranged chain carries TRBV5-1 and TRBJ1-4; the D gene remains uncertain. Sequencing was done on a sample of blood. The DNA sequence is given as TGCGCCAGCAGCCCTGTGTCAGACCCTAGCGGTGAAAAACTGTTTTTT. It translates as CASSPVSDPSGEKLFF. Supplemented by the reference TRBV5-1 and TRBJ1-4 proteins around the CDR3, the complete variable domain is KAGVTQTPRYLIKTRGQQVTLSCSPISGHRSVSWYQQTPGQGLQFLFEYFSETQRNKGNFPGRFSGRQFSNSRSEMNVSTLELGDSALYLCASSPVSDPSGEKLFFGSGTQLSVL.